This T cell receptor (beta chain) came from a study of blood T cell repertoires in COVID-19. Categorization into cohorts depended on clinical history that participants reported. Among Cohort 3 donors, those recovered had two negative PCRs, clearance, or symptom resolution. The CDR3 totals 12 residues. Trimming took 6 bases from V and 3 from J, leaving 6 bases between them. Germline V CDR1 and CDR2: MNHEY, SMNVEV (reference sequence). Generated by immunoSEQ multiplex PCR, the TCRdb table keeps only in-frame clones and is missing some. The top ten hold more than 5.5% of the sample, which has about 180,000 clones, approximately 85% seen once.

Sequencing input: PBMCs or T cells enriched from blood (not recorded which). The chain carries TRBV27 and TRBJ1-3; unclear D gene. This TCR came from a man aged 35 to 55 who had recovered from COVID-19. The CDR3 region is CASRSGGNTIYF. The CDR3 DNA sequence: TGTGCCAGCAGATCGGGTGGAAACACCATATATTTT.